One and the same sample provided the 27 T cell receptor beta chains below, sequenced in a study of shared T cell receptors in the human thymus. Clones were read by immunoSEQ multiplex PCR, and TCRdb kept only the in-frame ones, dropping some. Found here are 650,000 to 950,000 clones, approximately 85% of them singletons; the top ten hold around 0.01%. These data were also filed under a second study, of human thymus T cells.

The sequenced sample consisted of thymocytes. The receptors come from a girl under two years old with a congenital heart defect.

The genes are TRBV5-1 and TRBJ1-1; D is unclear. CDR1 is SGHRS, CDR2 YFSETQ, per germline. Trimming took off 7 bases at V and 1 base at J, with 17 bases between the two ends. The CDR3 extends over 15 amino acids. The CDR3 coding sequence is TGCGCCAGCTCAGGCCGTGGGCGTACGAACACTGAAGCTTTCTTT. Its protein is CASSGRGRTNTEAFF.

The chain links TRBV10-3 to TRBJ2-3; 8 bases agree with TRBD2. The V segment lost 3 bases and the J segment 3 bases; nucleotides outside the gene matches: 8. Germline CDR1 reads ENHRY; CDR2 reads SYGVKD. The CDR3 spans 16 residues. CDR3 bases: TGTGCCATCAGTGACCCCTATAGCGGGACTACAGATACGCAGTATTTT. This sequence encodes CAISDPYSGTTDTQYF.

This clone has only one observation. J is TRBJ2-5 and V is TRBV5-5, with D possibly TRBD2 on 6 matching bases. The CDR3 extends over 16 amino acids. Trimming pared 5 bases from V and 2 bases from J, leaving 19 bases between. Germline-derived CDR1 and CDR2 are SGHKS and YYEKEE (reference sequence). CDR3 residues: CASRLAEQPSQETQYF. In DNA, the CDR3 is TGTGCCAGCAGGTTAGCGGAGCAACCTTCACAAGAGACCCAGTACTTC.

CDR3 DNA sequence: TGCGCCAGCGGATGGGGACAGGGTAATGAAAAACTGTTTTTT. The encoded protein is CASGWGQGNEKLFF. V and J are TRBV4-1 and TRBJ1-4; TRBD1 matches 9 bases. Per germline, CDR1 MGHRA and CDR2 YSYEKL. The CDR3 spans 14 residues. V lost 8 bases, J lost 4 bases, and 5 bases stayed unmatched.

Concerning this clone itself: The same CDR3 is also encoded by other DNA sequences in this sample. V gene TRBV27 combines with J gene TRBJ2-5; a possible D gene is TRBD1 (6 bases). Trimming pared 0 bases from V and 2 bases from J, leaving 7 bases between. CDR1 and CDR2 (germline): MNHEY, SMNVEV (reference sequence). CDR3 length equals 14 residues. CDR3 protein: CASSLSQGQETQYF. The CDR3 coding sequence is TGTGCCAGCAGTTTATCGCAGGGGCAAGAGACCCAGTACTTC.

J is TRBJ2-7 and V is TRBV14, with 9 bases identical to TRBD1. Germline CDR1 reads SGHDN; CDR2 reads FVKESK. Germline trimming cut 1 base from V and 3 bases from J; bases unmatched to any gene: 10. The CDR3 extends over 17 amino acids. The CDR3 region is CASSQGEWGQGGYEQYF. The CDR3 DNA follows: TGTGCCAGCAGCCAAGGAGAGTGGGGACAGGGAGGCTACGAGCAGTACTTC.

The chain recombines TRBV6-6 with TRBJ2-5; 8 nucleotides agree with TRBD1. This CDR3 spans 16 amino acids. V shed 0 bases, J shed 2 bases, and the junction held 5 bases outside the gene matches. The germline V gene has CDR1 MNHNY and CDR2 SVGAGI (reference sequence). CDR3 DNA sequence: TGTGCCAGCAGTTACTCGACAGGGGAGACACAAGAGACCCAGTACTTC. Its protein product is CASSYSTGETQETQYF.

The V and J genes are TRBV10-2 and TRBJ1-2, with 10 bases that match TRBD1. The CDR3 extends over 16 amino acids. Germline CDR1 and CDR2: WSHSY and SAAADI. The trim removed 8 bases at V and 7 bases at J, leaving 16 bases unmatched. CDR3 in amino acids: CASGETRQGARRGYTF. CDR3 nucleotides: TGCGCCAGCGGGGAAACTCGACAGGGGGCGCGTCGTGGCTACACCTTC.

The chain uses TRBV6-5 and TRBJ1-1; 8 positions match TRBD1. The CDR3 covers 13 residues. J was trimmed by 5 bases and V by 2 bases; bases with no gene match: 1. Germline assignment: CDR1 MNHEY and CDR2 SVGAGI. This CDR3 is CASSYNRGTEAFF. CDR3 DNA sequence: TGTGCCAGCAGTTACAACAGGGGGACTGAAGCTTTCTTT.

The rearrangement joins TRBV4-3 to TRBJ1-2, with D unclear. V was trimmed by 0 bases and J by 8 bases, leaving 16 bases between them. Germline CDR1 and CDR2: LGHNA and YSLEER. The CDR3 consists of 15 residues. The chain's CDR3 is CASSQDWYGFSGYTF. The CDR3 nucleotides read TGCGCCAGCAGCCAAGATTGGTATGGGTTTAGCGGCTACACCTTC.

CDR3 DNA sequence: TGTGCCACCAGCAGAGGACGACAGGGTTTTGATGAAAAACTGTTTTTT. Residues: CATSRGRQGFDEKLFF. The chain has TRBV15 and TRBJ1-4; TRBD1 aligns across 7 bases. CDR1 is LNHNV, CDR2 YYDKDF, per germline (reference sequence). This CDR3 is built from 16 residues. V shed 1 base and J 6 bases; nucleotides not matched to a gene: 8.

This clone was seen just once. The chain joins TRBV5-1 to TRBJ2-1; 8 positions agree with TRBD1. The junction had 15 bases not matched to a gene; V was cut back by 6 bases and J by 7 bases. CDR3 size: 16 residues. Germline CDR1 reads SGHRS; CDR2 reads YFSETQ. CDR3 sequence: CASKIPSPGGRNEQFF. The CDR3 DNA follows: TGCGCCAGCAAAATCCCGAGCCCAGGGGGCAGGAATGAGCAGTTCTTC.

The chain employs TRBV10-1 and TRBJ1-6; TRBD1 agrees at 9 bases. The CDR3 totals 14 residues. The V gene end was trimmed by 2 bases and the J gene end by 8 bases; junction bases not matched to a gene: 1. Germline values: CDR1 WNHNN, CDR2 SYGVQD (reference sequence). The CDR3 bases are TGCGCCAGCAGTGAGAGGACAGGGGATTCACCCCTCCACTTT. Protein sequence: CASSERTGDSPLHF.

J is TRBJ1-5 and V is TRBV28; the D is unclear. The germline V gene encodes CDR1 MDHEN and CDR2 SYDVKM. Trimming took 5 bases from V and 7 from J, leaving 15 bases between them. The CDR3 sequence is 14 residues long. The CDR3 nucleotides read TGTGCCAGCAGTACGACGAGGACTTGGCAGCCCCAGCATTTT. Translating gives CASSTTRTWQPQHF.

The sample holds a few counts of this clone. J is TRBJ1-2 and V is TRBV6-5, with 7 bases fitting TRBD1. The length of the CDR3 is 14 residues. Trimming took 2 bases from V and 6 from J; bases not matched to a gene: 6. CDR1 and CDR2 (germline): MNHEY, SVGAGI. Written as DNA, the CDR3 is TGTGCCAGCAGTTACCCGGCAGGGGGTGATGGCTACACCTTC. This gives the protein CASSYPAGGDGYTF.

The sample holds one count of this clone. CDR3 bases: TGTGCCAGCAGTTACTCGGGCCAGGCGAACACTGAAGCTTTCTTT. Translated: CASSYSGQANTEAFF. V usage is TRBV6-5 and J usage is TRBJ1-1; D is ambiguous. Trimming left V 0 bases short and J 1 base short, with 9 bases between. The CDR3 runs 15 residues. Germline assignment: CDR1 MNHEY and CDR2 SVGAGI.

This clone was recorded once. The gene calls are TRBV12-5 and TRBJ1-2; 11 nucleotides agree with TRBD1. The junction had 14 bases not matched to a gene; V was cut back by 5 bases and J by 6 bases. There are 17 residues in the CDR3. Germline V lookup: CDR1 LGHNT, CDR2 FRNRAP. In DNA, the CDR3 is TGTGCTAGTGGTACCCGGGACAGGGGGAGTATGGAGGATGGCTACACCTTC. It translates to CASGTRDRGSMEDGYTF.

The chain joins TRBV18 to TRBJ1-3; D gene ambiguous. CDR1 and CDR2 from the germline V gene are KGHSH and LQKENI. The ends were cut back, 3 bases at V and 1 base at J, with 13 bases in the middle. The CDR3 is made up of 16 amino acids. The CDR3 protein is CASSPNRRVSGNTIYF. The CDR3 DNA follows: TGTGCCAGCTCACCTAATAGGCGGGTTTCTGGAAACACCATATATTTT.

The chain joins TRBV4-1 to TRBJ2-5; weak D call: TRBD2 (7 bases). CDR1 and CDR2 from the germline V gene are MGHRA and YSYEKL. CDR3 length: 15 residues. The germline V and J ends were trimmed by 0 bases and 11 bases, with 19 bases remaining between them. CDR3 in amino acids: CASSQDTMGGPLQYF. DNA of the CDR3: TGCGCCAGCAGCCAAGATACAATGGGGGGGCCATTGCAGTACTTC.

As regards this clone: At one end the junction does not follow the germline gene, possibly because of a read error. V and J are TRBV9 and TRBJ2-3, with 9 bases that match TRBD1. The CDR3 runs to 15 residues. Looked up from germline, CDR1 is SGDLS and CDR2 is YYNGEE. This CDR3 is CAGSVRDRALDTQYF. The DNA of the CDR3 is TGTGCCGGCAGCGTAAGGGACAGGGCGCTGGATACGCAGTATTTT.

J is TRBJ2-7 and V is TRBV4-1; 8 nucleotides line up with TRBD2. CDR1 and CDR2 from the germline V gene are MGHRA and YSYEKL. V shed 0 bases, J shed 2 bases, and the junction held 6 bases outside the gene matches. This CDR3 region has 16 residues. The DNA of the CDR3 is TGCGCCAGCAGCCAAGATCCCCGGGGGGGAACCTACGAGCAGTACTTC. Amino acid sequence: CASSQDPRGGTYEQYF.

This chain connects TRBV13 to TRBJ2-7; TRBD2 matches at 8 bases. J lost 1 base, V lost 2 bases, and 4 bases had no gene match. Germline CDR1 reads PRHDT; CDR2 reads FYEKMQ (reference sequence). CDR3 length equals 15 residues. CDR3 in DNA: TGTGCCAGCAGCTTAAGGGCGGGGGGATCCTACGAGCAGTACTTC. Translated, it gives CASSLRAGGSYEQYF.

The chain couples TRBV13 to TRBJ2-1; 10 bases match TRBD2. In germline, CDR1 is PRHDT, CDR2 FYEKMQ (reference sequence). V trimming: 5 bases; J trimming: 8 bases; junction bases outside the gene matches: 12. The CDR3 loop spans 16 amino acids. The DNA for the CDR3 is TGTGCCAGCAGCCCCGGGACTAGCGTCCTTGGGGATGAGCAGTTCTTC. It is translated as CASSPGTSVLGDEQFF.

This clone appeared once. One end of the junction fails to match germline, which may point to a read error. The rearrangement links TRBV7-3 to TRBJ2-7, with 12 bases aligning to TRBD2. The CDR3 runs to 20 residues. In germline, CDR1 is SGHTA, CDR2 FQGTGA. CDR3 loop: CASSLLGLAGGTRPSNEQYF. Here the CDR3 DNA reads TGTGCCAGCAGCTTATTAGGGCTAGCGGGGGGGACTCGACCCTCCAACGAGCAGTACTTC.

The V and J genes are TRBV7-2 and TRBJ2-7; the match to TRBD1 covers 8 bases. Unmatched junction bases numbered 3, after V lost 3 bases and J lost 5 bases. The CDR3 covers 13 residues. Germline assignment: CDR1 SGHTA and CDR2 FQGNSA. CDR3 nucleotide sequence: TGTGCCAGCAGCTTGCCACAGGGGGACGAGCAGTACTTC. Amino acids: CASSLPQGDEQYF.

This sequence joins TRBV28 and TRBJ1-5, with TRBD1 identical over 7 bases. Trimming cost V 2 bases and J 6 bases; bases outside gene matches: 4. This CDR3 is 14 amino acids long. Germline CDR1 MDHEN, CDR2 SYDVKM. CDR3 DNA sequence: TGTGCCAGCAGTTTACAGGGGGTCTTTCAGCCCCAGCATTTT. The encoded protein is CASSLQGVFQPQHF. Together with reference TRBV28 and TRBJ1-5, the CDR3 gives the full variable domain: DVKVTQSSRYLVKRTGEKVFLECVQDMDHENMFWYRQDPGLGLRLIYFSYDVKMKEKGDIPEGYSVSREKKERFSLILESASTNQTSMYLCASSLQGVFQPQHFGDGTRLSIL.

This chain links TRBV5-1 with TRBJ1-2, with D hard to call. The ends were cut back, 4 bases at V and 2 bases at J, with 18 bases in the middle. The germline V gene encodes CDR1 SGHRS and CDR2 YFSETQ. The CDR3 runs 16 residues. CDR3 DNA sequence: TGCGCCAGCAGCCCCGAGGGAAGGACGGTCAACTATGGCTACACCTTC. This translates into CASSPEGRTVNYGYTF.